The clone carrying this TCR beta chain was picked up a small number of times. TCRdb processed the RACE reads anew with MiXCR; each CDR3 protein has one entry. This table holds 380,000 or so distinct CDR3 sequences, roughly 6% found once. The CDR3 spans 16 residues. Trimming took 7 bases from V and 8 from J; bases not matched to a gene: 17. Per the germline V gene, CDR1 is PRHDT and CDR2 is FYEKMQ (reference sequence). This entry is derived from a study of human T cells and chemical hapten exposure. Study in general: For sensitization, 2% DPC was applied to a 2 cm by 2 cm patch of upper inner arm skin.

Time point denoted: pre-sensitization, week 0. The treatment here: therapeutic diphenylcyclopropenone sensitization with weekly scalp DPC. Every patch test was put on after a blood sample was taken. Alopecia patients, 18 to 70 years old and DPC-suitable, served as donors. The origin of this receptor is a woman aged 18-29 years with alopecia areata. Some clones in this sample may be carry-over from other donors' samples. The chain uses TRBV13 and TRBJ1-1; 9 nucleotides agree with TRBD1. Source: whole blood, taken in connection with sensitization to the hapten diphenylcyclopropenone (DPC). The CDR3 nucleotides are TGTGCCAGCACCCTCACTCGGGGGACAGGGTTTGACGAAGCTTTCTTT. This translates into CASTLTRGTGFDEAFF.